This T cell receptor beta chain was sequenced in a study of CD8+ T cells in alopecia areata. Findings and caveats of the study: Scalp samples also yield sequences of resident alphabeta T cells from normal skin. Clarity of TCR sharing across patients fell short of that in mice, possibly HLA-related. The study found higher clonality in lesional than normal scalp, especially in alopecia totalis/universalis.

Sequencing templates came from extracted RNA that was reverse transcribed into cDNA. Repertoires were generated with immunoSEQ multiplex PCR, while TCRdb's copy carries only in-frame clones and drops some. The data contain around 97,000 clones, 55% of them singletons. In regard to this clone: The antigen remains undetermined.

The CDR3 contains 11 residues. Deletions cut 7 bases from V and 1 base from J, with 6 bases between. CDR1 SQVTM and CDR2 ANQGSEA come from the germline V gene. This clonotype originated in a human donor in good health. The chain recombines TRBV29-1 with TRBJ2-3, with D uncertain. The specimen was CD4+ T cells sorted from blood. The CDR3 region has the DNA TGCAGCGCCCAACGCACAGATACGCAGTATTTT. It codes for CSAQRTDTQYF.